Listed below are T cell receptor beta chains from one sample, sequenced in a study of blood T cell repertoires in COVID-19. TCRdb's copy holds only in-frame clones and misses some; the assay was immunoSEQ multiplex PCR. The sample lists some 120,000 clones, around 76% seen once, with under 14% in the top ten. The specimen sequenced was peripheral blood. The source is a human donor in a cohort sampled during active COVID-19. Each CDR3 is given with its conserved first and last residue.

CDR3 protein | J gene | V gene | CDR3 length
CASSSRLAGEETQYF | TRBJ2-5 | TRBV13 | 15
CSVNGYTF | TRBJ1-2 | TRBV20-1 | 8
CATSREGTGTDTQYF | TRBJ2-3 | TRBV15 | 15
CASRNQGAGANVLTF | TRBJ2-6 | TRBV7-2 | 15
CASHEGTGVGNEQFF | TRBJ2-1 | TRBV6-5 | 15
CASSPLNYRDNSPLHF | TRBJ1-6 | TRBV7-9 | 16
CASSLVAGTSGRSGANVLTF | TRBJ2-6 | TRBV13 | 20
CASSVWEGVDNSPLHF | TRBJ1-6 | TRBV2 | 16
CASSLSLTPRGDGYTF | TRBJ1-2 | TRBV5-1 | 16
CAISEGGLAGYEQYF | TRBJ2-7 | TRBV10-3 | 15
CASSYRLEGDSEQYF | TRBJ2-7 | TRBV11-2 | 15
CASIRTSGGANEQFF | TRBJ2-1 | TRBV2 | 15
CASSVTGGGRNEAFF | TRBJ1-1 | TRBV9 | 15
CASSLKWTGGMNTEAFF | TRBJ1-1 | TRBV6-6 | 17
CASSRGTSGGIGNIQYF | TRBJ2-4 | TRBV18 | 17
CASSYSQENYGYTF | TRBJ1-2 | TRBV6-2/TRBV6-3 | 14
CSVVEGVTGELFF | TRBJ2-2 | TRBV29-1 | 13
CASSPTQFGLALDYFF | TRBJ2-1 | TRBV18 | 16
CASSSSGPSSGDEKLFF | TRBJ1-4 | TRBV5-1 | 17
CASSMVAEVAEQYF | TRBJ2-7 | TRBV19 | 14
CATSREARLVAGSPLHF | TRBJ1-6 | TRBV15 | 17
CAISERPGTGIITDTQYF | TRBJ2-3 | TRBV10-3 | 18
CASRTTGAPPPLKRGYTF | TRBJ1-2 | TRBV21-1 | 18
CASSLSLTGINEQFF | TRBJ2-1 | TRBV5-1 | 15
CAWSVLSGGEQFF | TRBJ2-1 | TRBV30 | 13
CASSPLSGTEYNSPLHF | TRBJ1-6 | TRBV18 | 17
CASSGQGDYAEAFF | TRBJ1-1 | TRBV2 | 14
CASSQGQESVDYGYTF | TRBJ1-2 | TRBV4-2 | 16
CASSLSGTGGIGELFF | TRBJ2-2 | TRBV19 | 16
CASSRESGGEETQYF | TRBJ2-5 | TRBV18 | 15
CASSGGTSGGRDTQYF | TRBJ2-3 | TRBV10-1 | 16
CASSFTSGTRTDTQYF | TRBJ2-3 | TRBV11-2 | 16
CASSAQGGANEKLFF | TRBJ1-4 | TRBV11-2 | 15
CASSFGRGGGGRNTIYF | TRBJ1-3 | TRBV7-8 | 17
CASSQETGGNTEAFF | TRBJ1-1 | TRBV4-1 | 15
CASSLGSSRQGASGPYEQYF | TRBJ2-7 | TRBV5-4 | 20
CASSPSRARSYNSPLHF | TRBJ1-6 | TRBV2 | 17
CASSLMSDNEQFF | TRBJ2-1 | TRBV7-3 | 13
CASSLVGGREQYF | TRBJ2-7 | TRBV5-6 | 13
CASSSRVGDRIYNEQFF | TRBJ2-1 | TRBV5-8 | 17
CAISANREKLFF | TRBJ1-4 | TRBV10-3 | 12
CASSQDGPSGIMNTEAFF | TRBJ1-1 | TRBV3-1/TRBV3-2 | 18
CASSLSWHYEQYF | TRBJ2-7 | TRBV27 | 13
CASSMQGKDYGYTF | TRBJ1-2 | TRBV19 | 14
CASSSSGTGFYGYTF | TRBJ1-2 | TRBV5-4 | 15
CASSPGDTEAFF | TRBJ1-1 | TRBV12-3/TRBV12-4 | 12
CASSENPPLLQGANEKLFF | TRBJ1-4 | TRBV6-1 | 19
CASSPRTTSPPGFEQFF | TRBJ2-1 | TRBV7-8 | 17
CATSREWRSGGGTDTQYF | TRBJ2-3 | TRBV15 | 18
CASSTTDSYEQYF | TRBJ2-7 | TRBV12-3/TRBV12-4 | 13
CASSPQDRAGETQYF | TRBJ2-5 | TRBV28 | 15
CASSFGSSGSTDTQYF | TRBJ2-3 | TRBV5-4 | 16
CASSLVQGQETQYF | TRBJ2-5 | TRBV11-2 | 14
CSVGGGWDRGSYNEQFF | TRBJ2-1 | TRBV29-1 | 17
CASSLVTGLISLHF | TRBJ1-6 | TRBV5-6 | 14
CASSALGAGVFDTQYF | TRBJ2-3 | TRBV6-2/TRBV6-3 | 16
CASSRSTNRGRTDTQYF | TRBJ2-3 | TRBV18 | 17